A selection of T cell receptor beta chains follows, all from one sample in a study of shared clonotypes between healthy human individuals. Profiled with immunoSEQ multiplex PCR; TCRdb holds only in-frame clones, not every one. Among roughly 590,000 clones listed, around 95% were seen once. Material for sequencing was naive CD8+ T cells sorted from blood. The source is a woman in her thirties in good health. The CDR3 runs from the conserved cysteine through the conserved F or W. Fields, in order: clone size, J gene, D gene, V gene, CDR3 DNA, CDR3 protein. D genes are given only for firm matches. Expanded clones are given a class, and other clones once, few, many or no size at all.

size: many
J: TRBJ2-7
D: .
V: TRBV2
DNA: TGTGCCAGCAAAGGGTCCTACGAGCAGTACTTC
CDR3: CASKGSYEQYF

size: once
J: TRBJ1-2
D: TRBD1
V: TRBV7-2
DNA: TGTGCCAGCAGCTTTGACAGGGGGGGTTATGGCTACACCTTC
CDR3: CASSFDRGGYGYTF

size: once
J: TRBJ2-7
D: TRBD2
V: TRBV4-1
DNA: TGCGCCAGCAGCCAAGGGCTAGCGGGAGGTTACGAGCAGTACTTC
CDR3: CASSQGLAGGYEQYF

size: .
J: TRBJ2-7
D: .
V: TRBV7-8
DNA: TGTGCCAGCCAGCTGGCGGGCAGAACCTACGAGCAGTACTTC
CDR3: CASQLAGRTYEQYF

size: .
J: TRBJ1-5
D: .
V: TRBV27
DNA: TGTGCCAGCAGTTCGGGAGGACAGCCCCAGCATTTT
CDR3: CASSSGGQPQHF

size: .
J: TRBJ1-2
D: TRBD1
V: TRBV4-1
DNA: TGCGCCAGCAGCCACCGAGGACAGGGAGGCGACTATGGCTACACCTTC
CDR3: CASSHRGQGGDYGYTF

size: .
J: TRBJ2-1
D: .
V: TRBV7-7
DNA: TGTGCCAGCAGCTTGTCCTCCTACAATGAGCAGTTCTTC
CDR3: CASSLSSYNEQFF

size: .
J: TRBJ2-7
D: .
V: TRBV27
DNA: TGTGCCAGCAGCCCAGGGGCAAGCTACGAGCAGTACTTC
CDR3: CASSPGASYEQYF

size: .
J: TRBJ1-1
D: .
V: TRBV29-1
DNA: TGCAGCGTACAGGGAAACACTGAAGCTTTCTTT
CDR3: CSVQGNTEAFF

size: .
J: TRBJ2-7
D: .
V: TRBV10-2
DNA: TGCGCCAGCAGTGAGTCGATCAGGGTGGCCTACGAGCAGTACTTC
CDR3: CASSESIRVAYEQYF

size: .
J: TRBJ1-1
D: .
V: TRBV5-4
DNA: TGTGCCAGCAGCTTGGTGGACAGTGAAGCTTTCTTT
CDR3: CASSLVDSEAFF

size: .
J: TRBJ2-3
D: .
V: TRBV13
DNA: TGTGCCAGCAGCTTGCTCCAGCCGGTTTTTTCAGATACGCAGTATTTT
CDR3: CASSLLQPVFSDTQYF

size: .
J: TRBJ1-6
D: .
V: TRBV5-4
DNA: TGTGCCAGCAGCTTTGGTGGACTGGGCAATTCACCCCTCCACTTT
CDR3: CASSFGGLGNSPLHF

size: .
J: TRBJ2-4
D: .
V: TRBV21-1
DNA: TGTGCCAGCAGCTCTCGAGGAGAAAAGGTAGCCAAAAACATTCAGTACTTC
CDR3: CASSSRGEKVAKNIQYF

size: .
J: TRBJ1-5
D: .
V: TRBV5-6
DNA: TGTGCCAGCAGCCGACAGGAGAGCAATCAGCCCCAGCATTTT
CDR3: CASSRQESNQPQHF

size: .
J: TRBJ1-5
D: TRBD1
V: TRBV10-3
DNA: TGTGCCATCAGTGATGGGCAGGGGGTTCAGCCCCAGCATTTT
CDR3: CAISDGQGVQPQHF

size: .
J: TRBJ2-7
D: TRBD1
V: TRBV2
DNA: TGTGCCAGCAGTGAAGCCGAAGGACAGGGATCCTACGAGCAGTACTTC
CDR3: CASSEAEGQGSYEQYF

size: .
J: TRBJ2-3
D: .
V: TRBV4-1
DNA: TGCGCCAGCAGCCAAATGGGCCGGCGTGGGGGCACAGATACGCAGTATTTT
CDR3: CASSQMGRRGGTDTQYF

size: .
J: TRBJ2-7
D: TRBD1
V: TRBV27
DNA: TGTGCCAGCAGTTTCTCTGCGGGACAGGGGCCCTACGAGCAGTACTTC
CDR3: CASSFSAGQGPYEQYF

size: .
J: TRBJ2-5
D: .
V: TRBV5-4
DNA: TGTGCCAGCAGCAGACGGACGGCTCAAGAGACCCAGTACTTC
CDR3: CASSRRTAQETQYF